Listed below are T cell receptor beta chains from one sample, sequenced in a study of early T cells in non-severe SARS-CoV-2 infection. A single record per CDR3 protein comes from TCRdb applying MiXCR to the 5' RACE reads. The sample gives some 35,000 distinct CDR3 sequences, around 5% of which show up once; roughly 30% is in the top ten. Sequenced material: whole blood. Receptors originate from an adult who was a healthcare worker with PCR-confirmed SARS-CoV-2 infection or an uninfected control (not recorded which). CDR3s include the opening cysteine and the closing phenylalanine or tryptophan. The order of the fields is V gene, clone size, D gene, J gene, CDR3 DNA, CDR3 protein. D genes are given only for firm matches. Clone size, where shown, is once, few, many, or a class for clones that have expanded.

TRBV29-1	few	.	TRBJ2-5	TGCAGCGCTCTCCACGGGATCCAAGAGACCCAGTACTTC	CSALHGIQETQYF
TRBV19	many	TRBD2	TRBJ2-1	TGTGCCAGTAGTATGGCAGCGGGAGTTAATGAGCAGTTCTTC	CASSMAAGVNEQFF
TRBV24-1	.	.	TRBJ1-1	TGTGCCACCACCACGGACAGCAACACTGAAGCTTTCTTT	CATTTDSNTEAFF
TRBV11-2	many	.	TRBJ2-2	TGTGCCAGCATCCCCTCAGCACCGAACACCGGGGAGCTGTTTTTT	CASIPSAPNTGELFF
TRBV14	many	TRBD1	TRBJ1-2	TGTGCCAGCAGCCAAGGCAGGGGGACAGCCTATGGCTACACCTTC	CASSQGRGTAYGYTF
TRBV10-2	few	TRBD1	TRBJ2-7	TGCGCCAGCGGCACAGGGGGCGGACACGAGCAGTACTTC	CASGTGGGHEQYF
TRBV7-6	many	.	TRBJ2-2	TGTGCCAGCAGCTTACAGGCACAGGGAATTACCGGGGAGCTGTTTTTT	CASSLQAQGITGELFF
TRBV12-3/TRBV12-4	many	.	TRBJ2-3	TGTGCCAGCAGACCATCAGGGAGCGCAGATACGCAGTATTTT	CASRPSGSADTQYF
TRBV20-1	many	TRBD2	TRBJ2-1	TGCAGTGCTAGAGATACCGGACTAGCTAAGGACTACAATGAGCAGTTCTTC	CSARDTGLAKDYNEQFF
TRBV6-6	few	TRBD2	TRBJ2-5	TGTGCCAGCAGTTCCAATCTAGCGGGAGGGGGAGAGACCCAGTACTTC	CASSSNLAGGGETQYF
TRBV7-9	few	.	TRBJ2-3	TGTGCCAGCAGCTTCGATGGTGATACGCAGTATTTT	CASSFDGDTQYF
TRBV13	many	.	TRBJ1-4	TGTGCCAGCAGCTTACTGGAAAAACTGTTTTTT	CASSLLEKLFF
TRBV7-9	.	.	TRBJ1-2	TGTGCCAGCAGCGAGCTACAGGAAAACTATGGCTACACCTTC	CASSELQENYGYTF
TRBV7-2	.	TRBD2	TRBJ2-7	TGTGCCAGCAGCTTAGCCAGACTAGCGGGGGGGCTCGGGCTCGAGCAGTACTTC	CASSLARLAGGLGLEQYF
TRBV7-6	many	.	TRBJ2-2	TGTGCCAGCAGCTATTACAAAACCGGGGAGCTGTTTTTT	CASSYYKTGELFF
TRBV9	many	TRBD1	TRBJ1-1	TGTGCCAGCAGCGTAGGGGGACAGCTAAACACTGAAGCTTTCTTT	CASSVGGQLNTEAFF
TRBV9	.	.	TRBJ2-1	TGTGCCAGCAGCACACTCCCCGGTGATGGTCTACTTCAGTTCTTC	CASSTLPGDGLLQFF
TRBV11-3	.	TRBD2	TRBJ2-7	TGTGCCAGCAGCTTACGGGGGGAGTTTCCCTACGAGCAGTACTTC	CASSLRGEFPYEQYF
TRBV7-9	many	.	TRBJ1-6	TGTGCCAGCAGCCCGGGACGGATAAATTCACCCCTCCACTTT	CASSPGRINSPLHF
TRBV28	.	.	TRBJ1-5	TGTGCCAGCAGAATGCAGGGAAATCAGCCCCAGCATTTT	CASRMQGNQPQHF
TRBV6-2/TRBV6-3	many	TRBD1	TRBJ2-1	TGTGCCAGCAGTTACTCCTCAGGGGGCTTCACCTACAATGAGCAGTTCTTC	CASSYSSGGFTYNEQFF
TRBV20-1	many	TRBD1	TRBJ1-4	TGCAGTGCTCCCCGGGGACAGGGGTCAGGCGGAAAACTGTTTTTT	CSAPRGQGSGGKLFF
TRBV27	.	.	TRBJ2-7	TGTGCCAGCAGTTTATTGGGCGGAGCCTACGAGCAGTACTTC	CASSLLGGAYEQYF
TRBV7-2	many	.	TRBJ2-3	TGTGCCAGCAGCCCTAGATCAGATACGCAGTATTTT	CASSPRSDTQYF
TRBV10-3	.	.	TRBJ2-2	TGTGCCATCAGTGTAAAGGGACCTAACACCGGGGAGCTGTTTTTT	CAISVKGPNTGELFF
TRBV5-1	few	TRBD1	TRBJ2-3	TGCGCCAGCAGCCCAAGCCGGGACAGGGGGGTCTCGCAGTATTTT	CASSPSRDRGVSQYF
TRBV7-2	many	.	TRBJ2-1	TGTGCCAGCAGCCCACGGCCTTCGGGCTCCTACAATGAGCAGTTCTTC	CASSPRPSGSYNEQFF
TRBV4-2	many	.	TRBJ1-5	TGTGCCAGCAGCCAAGCCATGGATCAGCCCCAGCATTTT	CASSQAMDQPQHF
TRBV10-3	.	.	TRBJ2-7	TGTGCCATCACGCATACGGGGTCCTACGAGCAGTACTTC	CAITHTGSYEQYF
TRBV20-1	many	.	TRBJ2-4	TGCAGTGTACCGGGACTTTCTGGCAAAAACATTCAGTACTTC	CSVPGLSGKNIQYF
TRBV20-1	many	.	TRBJ2-7	TGCAGTGCTAGAGATCGTGGGATAGAACGCGAGCAGTACTTC	CSARDRGIEREQYF
TRBV19	many	TRBD1	TRBJ2-2	TGTGCCAGTAGTCCTGTGGACAGGGGTGACGACACCGGGGAGCTGTTTTTT	CASSPVDRGDDTGELFF
TRBV12-3/TRBV12-4	few	.	TRBJ1-3	TGTGCCAGCAGTCTCGGAGTCTCTGGAAACACCATATATTTT	CASSLGVSGNTIYF
TRBV28	.	.	TRBJ1-2	TGTGCCAGCAGTTCCCGAACCTATGGCTACACCTTC	CASSSRTYGYTF
TRBV5-6	many	.	TRBJ2-5	TGTGCCAGCAGCTTAGGGACGGGCAGGGCAGAGACCCAGTACTTC	CASSLGTGRAETQYF
TRBV5-1	many	.	TRBJ2-5	TGCGCCAGCAGCCGTGGGGATGAGACCCAGTACTTC	CASSRGDETQYF
TRBV9	.	TRBD1	TRBJ2-2	TGTGCCAGCAGCCCGACAGGGGGGACCGGGGAGCTGTTTTTT	CASSPTGGTGELFF
TRBV4-3	many	.	TRBJ1-4	TGCGCCAGCAGCCAAGATAGGGCCTTTATGGCTAATGAAAAACTGTTTTTT	CASSQDRAFMANEKLFF
TRBV6-1	few	.	TRBJ2-5	TGTGCCAGCAGGAAGCAGGGGCCAGAGACCCAGTACTTC	CASRKQGPETQYF
TRBV10-3	many	TRBD2	TRBJ2-3	TGTGCCATCAGTGCTAGCGGGGCTTCAGATACGCAGTATTTT	CAISASGASDTQYF
TRBV7-3	many	TRBD1	TRBJ2-6	TGTGCCAGCAGCGTTACAGGGGCACACTCTGGGGCCAACGTCCTGACTTTC	CASSVTGAHSGANVLTF
TRBV11-2	many	TRBD2	TRBJ2-5	TGTGCCAGCAGCTTCGGTAGCGGGAGATTGGAGACCCAGTACTTC	CASSFGSGRLETQYF
TRBV3-2	.	.	TRBJ2-7	TGTGCCAGCAGCCAAGAATGGGCGGAGCAGTACTTC	CASSQEWAEQYF
TRBV6-6	many	TRBD1	TRBJ2-7	TGTGCCGGCGGGACAGGGATGTACGAGCAGTACTTC	CAGGTGMYEQYF
TRBV6-2/TRBV6-3	many	.	TRBJ1-5	TGTGCCAGCAGCCAGGACAGCAATCAGCCCCAGCATTTT	CASSQDSNQPQHF
TRBV5-6	many	.	TRBJ2-1	TGCGCCAGCAGCTTGGTAGCTGGAGTTTACAATGAGCAGTTCTTC	CASSLVAGVYNEQFF
TRBV20-1	many	TRBD2	TRBJ2-1	TGCAGTGCTAGAGCCCTAACGGCAGTCTGGCGGGAGGGTTTCAAGCAGTTCTTC	CSARALTAVWREGFKQFF